The 3 T cell receptor beta chains presented below share a single source sample, sequenced in a study of blood T cell repertoires in COVID-19. Sequenced by immunoSEQ multiplex PCR; TCRdb stores in-frame clones only, minus some. The sample includes about 320,000 clones, 75% to 90% of them seen just once. Sequences were obtained from PBMCs or T cells enriched from blood (not recorded which). The receptor source for this set is a man aged 55 to 70 who had recovered from COVID-19.

J is TRBJ1-4 and V is TRBV7-9, with D perhaps matching TRBD1 (5 bases). The V and J ends lost 0 bases and 4 bases respectively, with 18 bases between them. This CDR3 is 18 amino acids long. Germline V lookup: CDR1 SEHNR, CDR2 FQNEAQ (reference sequence). In DNA, the CDR3 is TGTGCCAGCAGCTTAGCCACAGGTTCAGGAACCGTTAATGAAAAACTGTTTTTT. Encoded protein: CASSLATGSGTVNEKLFF.

The genes are TRBV28 and TRBJ2-3; TRBD2 matches 7 bases. The CDR3 covers 14 residues. CDR1 is MDHEN and CDR2 is SYDVKM in the germline V gene. V trimming: 5 bases; J trimming: 4 bases; junction bases outside the gene matches: 6. CDR3 bases: TGTGCCAGCAGTCCTCAAGGACTAGCAGATACGCAGTATTTT. Its translation is CASSPQGLADTQYF. Complete variable domain (other parts from reference TRBV28 and TRBJ2-3): DVKVTQSSRYLVKRTGEKVFLECVQDMDHENMFWYRQDPGLGLRLIYFSYDVKMKEKGDIPEGYSVSREKKERFSLILESASTNQTSMYLCASSPQGLADTQYFGPGTRLTVL.

Remarks on this clone: The same CDR3 can be traced to other DNA sequences in this sample. V usage is TRBV5-1 and J usage is TRBJ1-1; D possibly corresponds to TRBD1 (5 bases). The CDR3 has 14 amino acids. CDR1 SGHRS and CDR2 YFSETQ come from the germline V gene. V dropped 0 bases and J dropped 1 base, with 7 bases sitting between them. CDR3 sequence reads: CASSLVGGNTEAFF. The DNA for the CDR3 is TGCGCCAGCAGCTTGGTGGGGGGGAACACTGAAGCTTTCTTT.